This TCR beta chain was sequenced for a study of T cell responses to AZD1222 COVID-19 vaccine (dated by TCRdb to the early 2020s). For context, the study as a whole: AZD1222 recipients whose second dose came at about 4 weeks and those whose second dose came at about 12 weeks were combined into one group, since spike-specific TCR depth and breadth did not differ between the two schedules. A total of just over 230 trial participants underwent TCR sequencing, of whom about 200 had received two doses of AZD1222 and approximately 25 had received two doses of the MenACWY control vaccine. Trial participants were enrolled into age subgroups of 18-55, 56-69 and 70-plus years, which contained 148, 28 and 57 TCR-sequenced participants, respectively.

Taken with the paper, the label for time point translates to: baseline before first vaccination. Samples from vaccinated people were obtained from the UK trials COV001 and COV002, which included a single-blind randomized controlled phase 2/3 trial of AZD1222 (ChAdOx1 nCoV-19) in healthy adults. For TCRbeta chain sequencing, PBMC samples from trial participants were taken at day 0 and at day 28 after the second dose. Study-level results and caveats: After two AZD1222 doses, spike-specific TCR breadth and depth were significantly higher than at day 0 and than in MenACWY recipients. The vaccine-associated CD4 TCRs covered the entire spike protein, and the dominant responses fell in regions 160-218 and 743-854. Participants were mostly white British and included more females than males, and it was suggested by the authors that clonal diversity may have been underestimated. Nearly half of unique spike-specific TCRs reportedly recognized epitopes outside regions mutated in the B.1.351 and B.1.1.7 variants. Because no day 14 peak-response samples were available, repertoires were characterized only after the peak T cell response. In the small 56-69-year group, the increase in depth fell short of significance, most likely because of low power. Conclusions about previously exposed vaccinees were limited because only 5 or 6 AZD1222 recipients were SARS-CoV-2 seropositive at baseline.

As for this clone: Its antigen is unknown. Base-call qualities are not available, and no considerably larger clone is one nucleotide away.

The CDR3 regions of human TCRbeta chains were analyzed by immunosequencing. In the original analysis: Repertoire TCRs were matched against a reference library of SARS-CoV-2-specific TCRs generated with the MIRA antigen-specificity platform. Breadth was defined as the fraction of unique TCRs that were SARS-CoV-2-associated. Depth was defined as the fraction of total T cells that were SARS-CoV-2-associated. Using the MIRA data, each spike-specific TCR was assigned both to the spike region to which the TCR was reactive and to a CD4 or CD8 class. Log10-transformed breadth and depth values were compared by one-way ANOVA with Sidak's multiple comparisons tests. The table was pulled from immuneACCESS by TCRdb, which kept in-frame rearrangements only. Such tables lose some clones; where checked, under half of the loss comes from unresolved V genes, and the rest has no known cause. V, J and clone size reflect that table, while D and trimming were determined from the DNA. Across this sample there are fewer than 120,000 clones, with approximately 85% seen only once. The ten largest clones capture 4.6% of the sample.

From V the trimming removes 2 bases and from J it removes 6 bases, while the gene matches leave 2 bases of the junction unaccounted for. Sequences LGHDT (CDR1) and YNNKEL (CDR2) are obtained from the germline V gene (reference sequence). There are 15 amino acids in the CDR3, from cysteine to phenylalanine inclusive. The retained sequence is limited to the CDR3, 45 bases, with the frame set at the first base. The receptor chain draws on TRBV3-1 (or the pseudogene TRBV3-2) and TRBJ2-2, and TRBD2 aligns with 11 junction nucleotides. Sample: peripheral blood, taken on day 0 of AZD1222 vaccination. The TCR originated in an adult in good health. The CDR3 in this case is CASSQTSGSAGELFF. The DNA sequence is TGTGCCAGCAGCCAAACTAGCGGGAGTGCCGGGGAGCTGTTTTTT.